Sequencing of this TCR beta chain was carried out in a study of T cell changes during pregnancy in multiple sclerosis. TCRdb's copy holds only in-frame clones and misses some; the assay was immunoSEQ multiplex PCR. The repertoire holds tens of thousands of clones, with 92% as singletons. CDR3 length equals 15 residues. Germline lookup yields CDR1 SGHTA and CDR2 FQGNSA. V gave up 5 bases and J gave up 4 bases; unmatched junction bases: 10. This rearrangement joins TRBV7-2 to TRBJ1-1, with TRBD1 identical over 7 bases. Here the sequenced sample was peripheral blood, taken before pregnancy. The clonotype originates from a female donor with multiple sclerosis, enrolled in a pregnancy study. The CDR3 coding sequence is TGTGCCAGCAGCGGAAGAGGGGGCCACCCCACTGAAGCTTTCTTT. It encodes CASSGRGGHPTEAFF. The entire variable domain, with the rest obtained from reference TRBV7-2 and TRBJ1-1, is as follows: GAGVSQSPSNKVTEKGKDVELRCDPISGHTALYWYRQSLGQGLEFLIYFQGNSAPDKSGLPSDRFSAERTGGSVSTLTIQRTQQEDSAVYLCASSGRGGHPTEAFFGQGTRLTVV.